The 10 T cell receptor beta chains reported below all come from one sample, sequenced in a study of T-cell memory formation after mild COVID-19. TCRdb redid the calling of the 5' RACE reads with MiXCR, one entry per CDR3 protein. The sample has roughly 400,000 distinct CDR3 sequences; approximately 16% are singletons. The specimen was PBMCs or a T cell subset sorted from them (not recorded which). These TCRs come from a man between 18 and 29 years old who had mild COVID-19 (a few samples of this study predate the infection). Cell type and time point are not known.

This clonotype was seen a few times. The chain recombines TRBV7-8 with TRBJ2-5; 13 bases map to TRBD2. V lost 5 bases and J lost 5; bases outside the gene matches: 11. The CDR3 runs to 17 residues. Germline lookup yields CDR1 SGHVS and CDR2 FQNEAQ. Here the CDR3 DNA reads TGTGCCAGCAGCCCGCACACTAGCGGGGGGGCTTGGGAGACCCAGTACTTC. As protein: CASSPHTSGGAWETQYF.

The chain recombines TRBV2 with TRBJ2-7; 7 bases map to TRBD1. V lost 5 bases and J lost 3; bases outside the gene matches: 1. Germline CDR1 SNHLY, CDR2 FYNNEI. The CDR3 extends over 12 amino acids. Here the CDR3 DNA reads TGTGCCAGCAGTCGGGACAGCTACGAGCAGTACGTC. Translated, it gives CASSRDSYEQYV.

The CDR3 loop reads CASSHPGSSGELFF. CDR3 nucleotides: TGCGCCAGCAGCCACCCAGGGAGCTCCGGGGAGCTGTTTTTT. This chain connects TRBV4-1 to TRBJ2-2; either TRBD1 or TRBD2 may supply D (5 bases each). CDR3 length: 14 amino acids. Trimming cost V 3 bases and J 6 bases, with 11 bases left between them. The V gene's germline CDR1 is MGHRA and CDR2 YSYEKL.

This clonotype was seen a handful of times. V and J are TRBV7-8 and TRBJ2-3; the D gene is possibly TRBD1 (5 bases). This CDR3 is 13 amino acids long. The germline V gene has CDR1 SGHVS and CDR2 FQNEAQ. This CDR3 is CAAGAGRGSTQYF. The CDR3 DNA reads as TGTGCAGCTGGGGCAGGGCGAGGAAGTACGCAGTATTTT.

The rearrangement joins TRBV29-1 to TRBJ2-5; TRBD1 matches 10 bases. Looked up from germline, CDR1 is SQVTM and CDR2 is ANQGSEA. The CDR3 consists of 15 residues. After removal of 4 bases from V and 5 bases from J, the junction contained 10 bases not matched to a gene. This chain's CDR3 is CSVVGTGVFWETQYF. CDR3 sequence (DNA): TGCAGCGTTGTCGGGACAGGGGTGTTTTGGGAGACCCAGTACTTC. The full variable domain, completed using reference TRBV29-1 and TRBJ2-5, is SAVISQKPSRDICQRGTSLTIQCQVDSQVTMMFWYRQQPGQSLTLIATANQGSEATYESGFVIDKFPISRPNLTFSTLTVSNMSPEDSSIYLCSVVGTGVFWETQYFGPGTRLLVL.

CDR3 sequence: CASKEPQAYEQYF. The CDR3 nucleotides are TGCGCCAGCAAAGAGCCTCAGGCCTACGAGCAGTACTTC. This chain joins TRBV5-1 and TRBJ2-7, with D unresolved. Germline V lookup: CDR1 SGHRS, CDR2 YFSETQ. CDR3 length: 13 amino acids. The V end was cut by 6 bases, the J end by 2 bases, with 12 bases between.

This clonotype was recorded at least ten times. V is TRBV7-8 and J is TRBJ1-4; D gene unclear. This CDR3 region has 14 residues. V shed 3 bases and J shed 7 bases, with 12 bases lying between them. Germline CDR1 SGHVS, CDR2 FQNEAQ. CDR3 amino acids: CASSLAFGVEKLFF. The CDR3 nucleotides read TGTGCCAGCAGCTTGGCATTCGGGGTTGAAAAACTGTTTTTT.

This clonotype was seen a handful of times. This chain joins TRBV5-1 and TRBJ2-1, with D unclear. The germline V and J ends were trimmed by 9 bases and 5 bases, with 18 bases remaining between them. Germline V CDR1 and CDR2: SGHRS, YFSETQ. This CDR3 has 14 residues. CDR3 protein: CANLTDRRDNEQFF. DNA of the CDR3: TGCGCCAACCTTACTGACCGGAGAGACAATGAGCAGTTCTTC.

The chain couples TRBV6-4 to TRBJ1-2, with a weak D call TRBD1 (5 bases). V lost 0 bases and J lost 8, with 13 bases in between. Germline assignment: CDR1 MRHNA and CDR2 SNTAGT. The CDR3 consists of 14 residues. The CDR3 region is CASSDSSGLRGYTF. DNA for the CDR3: TGTGCCAGCAGTGACTCGTCAGGGCTACGAGGCTACACCTTC.

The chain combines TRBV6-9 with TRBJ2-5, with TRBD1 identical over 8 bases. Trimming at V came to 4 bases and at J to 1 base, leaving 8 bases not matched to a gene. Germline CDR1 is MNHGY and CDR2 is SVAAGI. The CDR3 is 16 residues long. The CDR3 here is CASSFPDREAQETQYF. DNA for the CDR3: TGTGCCAGCAGTTTTCCGGACAGGGAAGCCCAAGAGACCCAGTACTTC.